This TCR beta chain was recorded in a study of blood T cell repertoires in COVID-19. Trimming pared 5 bases from V and 1 base from J, leaving 10 bases between. Germline assignment: CDR1 SGHRS and CDR2 YFSETQ. The CDR3 runs to 13 residues. Repertoires were generated with immunoSEQ multiplex PCR, while TCRdb's copy carries only in-frame clones and drops some. The table shows more than 300,000 clones, with more than 70% occurring only once. The chain combines TRBV5-1 with TRBJ2-7, with TRBD1 as a possible D gene (6 bases). Sequencing used peripheral blood. This receptor was obtained from a woman younger than 45 with COVID-19, enrolled during active disease. CDR3 region: CASRGAQSYEQYF. The CDR3 DNA follows: TGCGCCAGCAGGGGGGCGCAATCCTACGAGCAGTACTTC.